This passage covers 7 T cell receptor beta chains from one sample sequenced in a study of T cells in Graves' hyperthyroidism and ophthalmopathy. RNA transcripts provided the source from which TCR beta CDR3 regions were amplified. Using the HTBI primer set, a first-round RT-PCR was run on the TCR CDR3. TCRdb analysed the multiplex PCR reads with MiXCR anew, one entry per CDR3 protein. The sample yields 610,000 or so distinct CDR3 sequences, roughly 46% seen once. The sample taken for sequencing was peripheral blood or thyroid tissue (not recorded which). The receptor source for this set is a woman younger than 35 with Graves' hyperthyroidism.

This clonotype was counted many times. The J gene is TRBJ2-2, the V gene TRBV14; 9 positions match TRBD2. After removal of 6 bases from V and 4 bases from J, the junction contained 6 bases not matched to a gene. The CDR3 sequence is 15 residues long. Germline V lookup: CDR1 SGHDN, CDR2 FVKESK. The CDR3 DNA is TGTGCCAGCAGTCGTAGCGGGAGATTCACCGGGGAGCTGTTTTTT. Its protein product is CASSRSGRFTGELFF.

This clonotype was found many times. The rearrangement joins TRBV6-1 to TRBJ2-7; D tentatively fits TRBD1 or TRBD2 (5 bases each). The V gene lost 4 bases and the J gene lost 3 bases, with 13 bases spanning the gap. The CDR3 spans 14 residues. CDR1 is MNHNS and CDR2 is SASEGT in the germline V gene. CDR3 sequence (DNA): TGTGCCAGCAGTGCCGGGACCCCCCACTACGAGCAGTACTTC. Translated: CASSAGTPHYEQYF.

The J gene is TRBJ2-3, the V gene TRBV24-1; the D gene is possibly TRBD1 (6 bases). Germline V gene sequence: CDR1 KGHDR, CDR2 SFDVKD. CDR3 length: 18 amino acids. V was pared by 0 bases and J by 0 bases, with 15 bases between. The CDR3 sequence: CATSDLNPGQFSTDTQYF. The CDR3 region has the DNA TGTGCCACCAGTGATTTGAACCCCGGACAGTTTAGCACAGATACGCAGTATTTT.

The V call is TRBV5-4, the J call TRBJ1-2; D is uncertain. Trimming left V 2 bases short and J 7 bases short, with 6 bases between. CDR1 and CDR2 (germline): SGHNT, YYREEE (reference sequence). This CDR3 contains 11 residues. Here the CDR3 DNA reads TGTGCCAGCAGCTTTGAGGGTGGCTACACCTTC. Residues: CASSFEGGYTF. The full variable domain, with the rest looked up from reference TRBV5-4 and TRBJ1-2, is ETGVTQSPTHLIKTRGQQVTLRCSSQSGHNTVSWYQQALGQGPQFIFQYYREEENGRGNFPPRFSGLQFPNYSSELNVNALELDDSALYLCASSFEGGYTFGSGTRLTVV.

This clonotype was picked up many times. The chain joins TRBV5-8 to TRBJ2-5; TRBD2 is a possible D gene (5 bases). Germline V CDR1 and CDR2: SGHTS, YDEGEE. Trimming left V 3 bases short and J 4 bases short, with 16 bases between. There are 15 residues in the CDR3. The CDR3 spells CASSSPGEQRETQYF. The CDR3 DNA sequence: TGTGCCAGCAGCTCACCCGGGGAGCAACGAGAGACCCAGTACTTC.

This rearrangement joins TRBV2 to TRBJ2-7; D may be TRBD2 (5 bases). Trimming pared 6 bases from V and 7 bases from J, leaving 22 bases between. CDR1 is SNHLY, CDR2 FYNNEI, per germline. The CDR3 length is 15 residues. The CDR3 here is CASRASSPHLGEQYF. The CDR3 bases are TGTGCCAGCAGAGCTAGCAGTCCCCACCTGGGGGAGCAGTACTTC.

This clonotype was found a few times. V usage is TRBV27 and J usage is TRBJ2-5; 12 nucleotides align to TRBD2. This CDR3 has 16 amino acids. The germline V gene encodes CDR1 MNHEY and CDR2 SMNVEV (reference sequence). V trimming: 6 bases; J trimming: 3 bases; junction bases outside the gene matches: 8. The CDR3, as DNA: TGTGCCAGCAGCCCCGGGACTAGCGGGCCGAAAGAGACCCAGTACTTC. This codes for CASSPGTSGPKETQYF.